This TCR beta chain derives from a study of identical twins. Study findings and constraints: Instead of following the same donors, the conclusions were based on cross-sectional statistical analysis. Partly confounded zero-insertion analyses could result from invariant MAIT and iNKT cells. Weaker excess twin sharing was seen among beta out-of-frame sequences.

Among all donors, each was a healthy Caucasian. This CDR3 region has 16 residues. CDR1 is SGDLS, CDR2 YYNGEE, per germline. V was pared by 4 bases and J by 3 bases, with 4 bases of the junction left unmatched. TCRdb redid the calling of the 5' RACE reads with MiXCR, one entry per CDR3 protein. The sample holds about 220,000 distinct CDR3 sequences, over 8% seen once. A remark on this clonotype: Its antigen is unidentified.

This chain joins TRBV9 and TRBJ2-1; TRBD2 matches at 13 bases. Material: memory (CD45RO+) T cells sorted from blood. The sequence was collected from a woman between 18 and 30 years old in good health. The CDR3 loop is CASSSWTSGGYNEQFF. The CDR3 DNA follows: TGTGCCAGCAGCTCATGGACTAGCGGGGGCTACAATGAGCAGTTCTTC.